This T cell receptor (beta chain) was captured by sequencing in a study of cytomegalovirus exposure and HLA in healthy donors. In regard to this clone: Its antigen is not identified. Mismatch with germline at one junction end may stem from a read error.

The CDR3 covers 11 residues. Germline V gene lookup returns CDR1 SQVTM and CDR2 ANQGSEA. Healthy bone marrow donors supplied every sample. Primers included in the PCR were 60 Vbeta and 13 Jbeta primers. Here immunoSEQ multiplex PCR was the method, and the copy in TCRdb shows in-frame clones only, minus some. Of more than 130,000 clones listed, just under 80% were seen once; the top ten hold roughly 2%. Regarding the study as a whole: In a later analysis, TCR association rates varied by HLA locus: DRB1 most, HLA-C fewest.

The chain is built from TRBV29-1 and TRBJ2-7, with 9 bases identical to TRBD2. This receptor was identified in a man aged 25 to 40 in good health and CMV-seronegative. Specimen: PBMCs. CDR3 sequence (DNA): TGCAGCGTTGAAGCAGGGGGACTAGCTAACTTC. Its protein is CSVEAGGLANF.